This T cell receptor beta chain was obtained from a study of T cells in women clearing cervical HPV infection (dated by TCRdb to 2016 to 2019). For the wider study: The cases were about 23 women with histologically confirmed HPV16-related CIN3 or worse, and 2 of those women had invasive cancers. Among cases, blood sampling occurred a median of 149 days after lesion detection, with an interquartile range of 90 to 200 days. Blood from cases was drawn at the visit where the lesion was first identified, while blood from controls was drawn once the infection was no longer detected. In the parent cohort, 9,000 to 13,000 women aged 18 or older were enrolled in Guanacaste, Costa Rica, during about 1993 to 1994 and were followed for seven years. Quality controls consisted of five blinded duplicates per group, for a total of 60 or so samples made up of 50 participants and approximately 10 replicates. The 20 to 25 controls were women who cleared a single incident HPV16 infection within 12 months without developing precancer or cancer. Cases and controls were matched on year of sample collection and on age within five years. This exploratory proof-of-principle case-control study, nested within the Guanacaste HPV Natural History Study in Costa Rica, compared TCR repertoires among women with different cervical HPV16 outcomes. Since only a few of the women had HLA typing available, the possibility that HLA type was acting as a confounder could not be ruled out. Cases had a median age of roughly 35 years compared with roughly 37 for controls, and baseline characteristics showed no significant differences between the groups. Summary of the overall study and its limitations: Across sequencing depths, CIN3+ cases showed significantly higher TCR repertoire richness than controls, but evenness did not differ between the groups. Because the number of T cells in each sample was unknown, differences in richness could reflect differing T-cell content rather than repertoire biology. Lower TRBV6-7 relative abundance was observed in cases than in controls (around 0.1% versus 0.15%; Bonferroni P = 0.0008). Random forest classifiers combining richness and V gene abundances distinguished cases from controls with an estimated AUC of about 0.8. Whether associations preceded infection or resulted from infection could not be shown with the cross-sectional design, and effector/memory subsets and HPV-specific T cells were not isolated.

Concerning this clone itself: Its antigen has not been determined. The CDR3 end is not reached by the read, which stops 3 residues before it; the germline J gene fills it in.

Every participant had a single incident cervical HPV16 infection, and women with prevalent HPV16 infections were excluded. Cervical HPV DNA was detected by MY09/MY11 PCR, and genotyping was performed by dot-blot hybridization. Fifteen mL of heparinized blood were centrifuged, and the buffy coat was split into aliquots, frozen at -30 degrees C, and then kept at -80 degrees C. Genomic DNA was extracted from buffy coat specimens using QIAGEN kits. TCR beta CDR3 regions were amplified by multiplex PCR using the immunoSEQ assay from an average of around 1.2 ug genomic DNA per sample. Primer bias was corrected in the assay by using a complete synthetic TCR repertoire to establish an amplification baseline. Amplicons were sequenced on the Illumina platform. The study's processing was this. Sequences were error-corrected by clustering with frequency ratios and a modified nearest-neighbor algorithm, then analyzed in the immunoSEQ Analyzer with IMGT gene definitions. TCR richness and evenness were averaged over 20 rarefaction repeats at each rarefaction depth, excluding samples with fewer sequences than the depth. Wilcoxon rank sum tests with FDR correction were used to compare relative abundances of V, D and J genes between the groups. An intraclass correlation of approximately 96% for TCR richness and an average of around 71% across 66 gene segments were obtained from the blinded duplicates. Sourced from immuneACCESS, this table was stored by TCRdb with only in-frame sequences that have V and J called. A share of the clones is absent; for the studies checked, an unresolved V gene accounts for under half, and the remainder has no known explanation. For V, J and clone size, that table is used; D and trimming come from the DNA. The sample's own table lists 30,000 to 35,000 clones. Roughly 8.4% of the sample is in the top ten clones.

Inclusive of the bounding cysteine and phenylalanine, the CDR3 is 15 residues long. The DNA shown is the part of the CDR3 that was read: 36 bases, in frame from base 1. This receptor was identified in a woman between 18 and 69 years old with a cervical HPV16 infection that either progressed to CIN3+ or cleared (not recorded which). Sequencing used blood buffy coat. The sequence is built from TRBV23-1 and TRBJ1-2; the D gene is possibly TRBD1, with 6 bases matching. TRBV23-1 is marked as an open reading frame, function uncertain. CDR3 protein: CASSHPDRSYNDYTF. The sequenced part of the CDR3 DNA is TGCGCCAGCAGTCATCCCGACAGGTCCTACAATGAC.